This T cell receptor (beta chain) emerged from a study of CD8 T cells in ankylosing spondylitis. Study-wide points: In ankylosing spondylitis blood, a motif of roughly eight highly homologous TCR beta variants appeared characteristic. Reportedly, matched ankylosing spondylitis synovial fluid was significantly enriched for disease-linked clones. Those disease-linked clones were CD8+; they were also relatively rare in peripheral blood. There were earlier reports of some motif variants in reactive arthritis synovial fluid and blood.

The germline CDR1 and CDR2 sequences are SGHRS and YFSETQ. The CDR3 covers 18 residues. The V and J ends lost 0 bases and 0 bases, in that order; junction bases with no gene match: 8. This clonotype was counted a few times. What it binds is unknown. Quantitative molecular-barcoded 5'-RACE generated the TCR beta libraries. Each CDR3 protein is one row after TCRdb ran MiXCR on the 5' RACE reads. The sample lists 800,000 to 900,000 distinct CDR3 sequences, 10% to 15% seen once, with about 0.49% in the top ten. This TCR came from a male donor with ankylosing spondylitis. Sequenced sample: blood, either unsorted or a sorted T cell fraction (not recorded which). V is TRBV5-1 and J is TRBJ2-7; 11 bases line up with TRBD2. The CDR3 bases are TGCGCCAGCAGCTTGGACGCTAGCGGGGGGACTACCTCCTACGAGCAGTACTTC. Translation gives CASSLDASGGTTSYEQYF.